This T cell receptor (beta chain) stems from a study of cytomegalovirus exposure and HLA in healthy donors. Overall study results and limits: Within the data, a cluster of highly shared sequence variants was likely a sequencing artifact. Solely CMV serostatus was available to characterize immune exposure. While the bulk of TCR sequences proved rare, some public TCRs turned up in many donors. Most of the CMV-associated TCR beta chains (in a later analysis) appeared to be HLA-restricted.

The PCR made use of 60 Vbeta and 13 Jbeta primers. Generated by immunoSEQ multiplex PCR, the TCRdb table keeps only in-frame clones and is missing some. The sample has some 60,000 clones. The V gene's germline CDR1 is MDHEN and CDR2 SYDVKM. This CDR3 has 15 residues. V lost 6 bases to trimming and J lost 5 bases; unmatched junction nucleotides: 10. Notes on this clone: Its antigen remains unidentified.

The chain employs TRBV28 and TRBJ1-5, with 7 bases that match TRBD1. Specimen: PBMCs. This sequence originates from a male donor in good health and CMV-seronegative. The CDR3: CASSRGGQADQPQHF. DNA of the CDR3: TGTGCCAGCAGCAGAGGAGGACAGGCGGATCAGCCCCAGCATTTT.